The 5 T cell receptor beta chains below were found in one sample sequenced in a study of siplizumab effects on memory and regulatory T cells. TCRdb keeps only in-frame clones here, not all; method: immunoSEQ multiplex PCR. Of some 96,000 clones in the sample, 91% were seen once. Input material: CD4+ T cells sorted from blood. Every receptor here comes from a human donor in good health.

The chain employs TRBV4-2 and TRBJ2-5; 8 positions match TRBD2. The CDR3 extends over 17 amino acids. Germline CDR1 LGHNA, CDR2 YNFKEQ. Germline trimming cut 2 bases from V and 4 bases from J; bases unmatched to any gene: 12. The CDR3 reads CASSQNLWRGVGETQYF. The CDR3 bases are TGTGCCAGCAGCCAAAATCTCTGGCGGGGGGTCGGAGAGACCCAGTACTTC.

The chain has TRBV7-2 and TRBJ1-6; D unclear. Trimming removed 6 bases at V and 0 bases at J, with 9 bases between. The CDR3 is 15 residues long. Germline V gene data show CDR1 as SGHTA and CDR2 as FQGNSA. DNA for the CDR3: TGTGCCAGCAGACCTGCAAGCTCCTATAATTCACCCCTCCACTTT. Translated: CASRPASSYNSPLHF. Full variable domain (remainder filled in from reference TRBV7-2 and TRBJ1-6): GAGVSQSPSNKVTEKGKDVELRCDPISGHTALYWYRQSLGQGLEFLIYFQGNSAPDKSGLPSDRFSAERTGGSVSTLTIQRTQQEDSAVYLCASRPASSYNSPLHFGNGTRLTVT.

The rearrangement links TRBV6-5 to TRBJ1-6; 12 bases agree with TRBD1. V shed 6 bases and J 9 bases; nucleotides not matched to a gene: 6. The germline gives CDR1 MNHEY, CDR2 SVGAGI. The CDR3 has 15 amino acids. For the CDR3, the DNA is TGTGCCAGCAGAACGGGACAGGGGGCGTTTTCACCCCTCCACTTT. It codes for CASRTGQGAFSPLHF.

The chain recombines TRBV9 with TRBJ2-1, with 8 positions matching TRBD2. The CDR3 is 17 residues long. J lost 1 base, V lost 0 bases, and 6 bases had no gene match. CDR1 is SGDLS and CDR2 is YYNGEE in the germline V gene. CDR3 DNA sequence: TGTGCCAGCAGCGTAGCGGGCGGGGGGTTTTCCTACAATGAGCAGTTCTTC. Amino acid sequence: CASSVAGGGFSYNEQFF.

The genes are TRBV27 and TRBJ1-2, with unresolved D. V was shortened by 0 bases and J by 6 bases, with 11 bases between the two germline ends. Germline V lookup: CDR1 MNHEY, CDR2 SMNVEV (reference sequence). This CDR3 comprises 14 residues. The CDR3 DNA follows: TGTGCCAGCAGTTTATCGGAGGACGGGGATGGCTACACCTTC. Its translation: CASSLSEDGDGYTF.